One and the same sample provided the 30 T cell receptor beta chains below, sequenced in a study of T cell responses to AZD1222 COVID-19 vaccine. Only in-frame clones appear in the TCRdb table, and some are missing; sequencing was by immunoSEQ multiplex PCR. The sample includes tens of thousands of clones, 70% to 90% seen only once; the top ten take around 1.3%. The sequencing here drew on peripheral blood, taken 28 days after the second AZD1222 dose. The receptors here all came from an adult who received the AZD1222 COVID-19 vaccine.

The V call is TRBV21-1, the J call TRBJ1-2; the DNA was not compared with TRBD1, the D call given in the table. TRBV21-1 represents a pseudogene. The CDR3 is made up of 14 amino acids. CDR3 DNA: TGTGCCAGCAGTGACAGGGGAGGAGGGTATGGCTACACCTTC. As protein: CASSDRGGGYGYTF.

The rearrangement links TRBV10-3 to TRBJ1-2, with 12 bases fitting TRBD1. The CDR3 runs 13 residues. J was trimmed by 4 bases and V by 10 bases; bases with no gene match: 4. Germline assignment: CDR1 ENHRY and CDR2 SYGVKD. CDR3 DNA sequence: TGTGCCACGGGACAGGGGGCTGGCTATGGCTACACCTTC. This codes for CATGQGAGYGYTF.

V usage is TRBV13 and J usage is TRBJ2-5; D might be TRBD2 (6 bases). CDR3 length: 17 residues. Germline CDR1 is PRHDT and CDR2 is FYEKMQ (reference sequence). Trimming cost V 5 bases and J 5 bases, with 24 bases left between them. The CDR3 is CASSPPPLEGGEETQYF. The CDR3, as DNA: TGTGCCAGCAGCCCTCCCCCATTGGAGGGCGGTGAGGAGACCCAGTACTTC. The entire variable domain, with the rest obtained from reference TRBV13 and TRBJ2-5, is as follows: AAGVIQSPRHLIKEKRETATLKCYPIPRHDTVYWYQQGPGQDPQFLISFYEKMQSDKGSIPDRFSAQQFSDYHSELNMSSLELGDSALYFCASSPPPLEGGEETQYFGPGTRLLVL.

This clone came up a few times. The rearrangement uses TRBV28 and TRBJ1-5; D is possibly TRBD1 (5 bases). V lost 2 bases, J lost 7 bases, and 15 bases lay in between. Per the germline V gene, CDR1 is MDHEN and CDR2 is SYDVKM. This CDR3 spans 15 amino acids. The DNA of the CDR3 is TGTGCCAGCAGTTTAGGTCAGGGTTATAGACAGCCCCAGCATTTT. Its translation: CASSLGQGYRQPQHF.

J is TRBJ2-1 and V is TRBV5-1; 8 bases match TRBD1. V gave up 5 bases and J gave up 13 bases; unmatched junction bases: 8. Germline lookup yields CDR1 SGHRS and CDR2 YFSETQ. The CDR3 is 12 amino acids. The CDR3 here is CASSADRETQFF. DNA of the CDR3: TGCGCCAGCAGTGCGGACAGGGAGACACAGTTCTTC. Complete variable domain (other parts from reference TRBV5-1 and TRBJ2-1): KAGVTQTPRYLIKTRGQQVTLSCSPISGHRSVSWYQQTPGQGLQFLFEYFSETQRNKGNFPGRFSGRQFSNSRSEMNVSTLELGDSALYLCASSADRETQFFGPGTRLTVL.

The CDR3 DNA is TGTGCCAGCAGCCAAGGTCAAACAAACGCTGAAGCTTTCTTT. As protein: CASSQGQTNAEAFF. The V call is TRBV3-1 (or the pseudogene TRBV3-2), the J call TRBJ1-1; D not certain. The germline V gene encodes CDR1 LGHDT and CDR2 YNNKEL (reference sequence). This CDR3 region has 14 residues. Deletions cut 1 base from V and 6 bases from J, with 12 bases between.

J is TRBJ1-2 and V is TRBV2; D may be TRBD1 (6 bases). This CDR3 spans 14 amino acids. Trimming cost V 9 bases and J 5 bases, with 19 bases left between them. Germline V gene data show CDR1 as SNHLY and CDR2 as FYNNEI. The CDR3 sequence: CARGGSSAAYGYTF. The CDR3 DNA reads as TGTGCCAGAGGGGGGTCAAGCGCCGCGTATGGCTACACCTTC.

The chain carries TRBV19 and TRBJ1-2; 9 bases fit TRBD1. V lost 9 bases, J lost 4 bases, and 12 bases stayed unmatched. CDR1 and CDR2 (germline): LNHDA, SQIVND (reference sequence). This CDR3 region has 15 residues. In DNA form, the CDR3 reads TGTGCCAGCGGGGACAGGGCTCTGAAGTCCTATGGCTACACCTTC. It translates to CASGDRALKSYGYTF.

The chain links TRBV12-5 to TRBJ2-7; D perhaps matches TRBD2 (5 bases). V was clipped by 4 bases and J by 6 bases, with 10 bases between them. The CDR3 covers 12 residues. Germline CDR1 is LGHNT and CDR2 is FRNRAP. CDR3 in amino acids: CASGSGLGEQYF. In DNA form, the CDR3 reads TGTGCTAGTGGTTCCGGACTGGGCGAGCAGTACTTC.

The chain uses TRBV10-3 and TRBJ1-2; 7 nucleotides line up with TRBD1. The CDR3 covers 16 residues. After removal of 5 bases from V and 2 bases from J, the junction contained 11 bases not matched to a gene. Looked up from germline, CDR1 is ENHRY and CDR2 is SYGVKD. CDR3 in amino acids: CAISKREGQTNYGYTF. The CDR3 region has the DNA TGTGCCATCAGTAAACGTGAGGGACAGACGAACTATGGCTACACCTTC.

The V call is TRBV30, the J call TRBJ2-7; D is unresolved. V dropped 4 bases and J dropped 4 bases, with 8 bases sitting between them. CDR1 and CDR2 from the germline V gene are GTSNPN and SVGIG (reference sequence). This CDR3 has 11 amino acids. The CDR3 region has the DNA TGTGCCTGGAAGAGACTTTACGAGCAGTACTTC. This gives the protein CAWKRLYEQYF.

The J gene is TRBJ2-5, the V gene TRBV20-1, with unresolved D. V lost 3 bases, J lost 1 base, and 15 bases lay in between. Germline loops: CDR1 DFQATT, CDR2 SNEGSKA (reference sequence). The CDR3 runs 15 residues. CDR3 DNA: TGCAGTGCTAGTGGGTTCGGACGGTCCCAAGAGACCCAGTACTTC. As protein: CSASGFGRSQETQYF.

The chain joins TRBV2 to TRBJ1-5, with TRBD1 identical over 8 bases. V shed 6 bases, J shed 1 base, and the junction held 5 bases outside the gene matches. The CDR3 covers 15 residues. Germline CDR1 is SNHLY and CDR2 is FYNNEI. The CDR3 DNA reads as TGTGCCAGCAGCGCTACAGGGGGGAGCAATCAGCCCCAGCATTTT. It yields the protein CASSATGGSNQPQHF.

V usage is TRBV7-6 and J usage is TRBJ1-4; D unclear. Germline assignment: CDR1 SGHVS and CDR2 FNYEAQ. This CDR3 spans 15 amino acids. V was shortened by 7 bases and J by 5 bases, with 17 bases between the two germline ends. CDR3 region: CASKAAPRLNEKLFF. Written as DNA, the CDR3 is TGTGCCAGCAAAGCAGCACCACGGCTCAATGAAAAACTGTTTTTT.

The chain employs TRBV3-1 (or the pseudogene TRBV3-2) and TRBJ1-1; the D gene is possibly TRBD1 (6 bases). CDR1 and CDR2 from the germline V gene are LGHDT and YNNKEL (reference sequence). The CDR3 covers 14 residues. Trimming shortened V by 3 bases and J by 2 bases, and 10 bases separated the two germline ends. The DNA of the CDR3 is TGTGCCAGCAGCCATCGGGGGGGCAACACTGAAGCTTTCTTT. Its protein is CASSHRGGNTEAFF.

V gene TRBV4-1 combines with J gene TRBJ2-7; 10 bases are shared with TRBD2. CDR3 length: 15 residues. V shed 2 bases, J shed 5 bases, and the junction held 6 bases outside the gene matches. Germline V lookup: CDR1 MGHRA, CDR2 YSYEKL. The CDR3, as DNA: TGCGCCAGCAGCCAACCTAGCGGGAGTAACAACGAGCAGTACTTC. Translated: CASSQPSGSNNEQYF.

The rearrangement links TRBV15 to TRBJ1-4; no definite D call. The CDR3 totals 14 residues. The germline V gene encodes CDR1 LNHNV and CDR2 YYDKDF (reference sequence). Trimming took off 0 bases at V and 0 bases at J, with 2 bases between the two ends. CDR3 sequence: CATSRDTTNEKLFF. CDR3 coding DNA: TGTGCCACCAGCAGAGATACAACTAATGAAAAACTGTTTTTT. The whole variable domain, remainder taken from reference TRBV15 and TRBJ1-4, is DAMVIQNPRYQVTQFGKPVTLSCSQTLNHNVMYWYQQKSSQAPKLLFHYYDKDFNNEADTPDNFQSRRPNTSFCFLDIRSPGLGDTAMYLCATSRDTTNEKLFFGSGTQLSVL.

This clone was observed once. The rearrangement uses TRBV9 and TRBJ2-2; possibly TRBD2 for D (7 bases). This CDR3 spans 16 amino acids. The V end was cut by 4 bases, the J end by 5 bases, with 18 bases between. Looked up from germline, CDR1 is SGDLS and CDR2 is YYNGEE. CDR3 loop: CASSLGGLAVTGELFF. CDR3 nucleotides: TGTGCCAGCAGCCTGGGGGGGCTAGCGGTTACCGGGGAGCTGTTTTTT.

This chain links TRBV30 with TRBJ2-3; no firm D call. The CDR3 sequence is 15 residues long. Germline CDR1 and CDR2: GTSNPN and SVGIG (reference sequence). V was clipped by 0 bases and J by 4 bases, with 14 bases between them. CDR3: CAWSVTPISADTQYF. In DNA form, the CDR3 reads TGTGCCTGGAGTGTAACCCCAATAAGCGCAGATACGCAGTATTTT.

The rearrangement joins TRBV20-1 to TRBJ2-1, with TRBD2 as a possible D gene (5 bases). The CDR3 has 14 residues. Trimming took 3 bases from V and 2 from J, leaving 11 bases between them. CDR1 is DFQATT, CDR2 SNEGSKA, per germline (reference sequence). CDR3 nucleotide sequence: TGCAGTGCTAGTGCCGGGATCCCCTACAATGAGCAGTTCTTC. Protein: CSASAGIPYNEQFF.

The chain recombines TRBV11-3 with TRBJ2-1, with no clear D. CDR3 length: 15 amino acids. The V and J ends lost 1 base and 2 bases respectively, with 9 bases between them. Looked up from germline, CDR1 is SGHNT and CDR2 is YENEEA. CDR3 protein: CASSLGDGAYNEQFF. The CDR3 DNA follows: TGTGCCAGCAGCTTAGGCGACGGAGCCTACAATGAGCAGTTCTTC. The variable domain in full, with the rest retrieved from reference TRBV11-3 and TRBJ2-1, is EAGVVQSPRYKIIEKKQPVAFWCNPISGHNTLYWYLQNLGQGPELLIRYENEEAVDDSQLPKDRFSAERLKGVDSTLKIQPAELGDSAVYLCASSLGDGAYNEQFFGPGTRLTVL.

The sample holds a few counts of this clone. V and J are TRBV19 and TRBJ2-6; D is possibly TRBD2 (5 bases). CDR1 is LNHDA, CDR2 SQIVND, per germline (reference sequence). There are 17 residues in the CDR3. The V and J ends lost 3 bases and 4 bases respectively, with 16 bases between them. CDR3 region: CASSMRDYGGGANVLTF. The CDR3 DNA follows: TGTGCCAGTAGTATGAGGGATTACGGCGGAGGGGCCAACGTCCTGACTTTC.

The chain has TRBV11-1 and TRBJ1-3; D gene ambiguous. Deletions cut 7 bases from V and 2 bases from J, with 6 bases between. CDR3 length equals 12 residues. From germline, CDR1 is SGHAT and CDR2 FQDESV (reference sequence). The CDR3 spells CASTKTGNTIYF. CDR3 nucleotide sequence: TGTGCCAGCACCAAGACTGGAAACACCATATATTTT.

The DNA for the CDR3 is TGTGCCAGCTCACCTAGCGTCAGCTCCTACAATGAGCAGTTCTTC. It is translated as CASSPSVSSYNEQFF. The chain employs TRBV18 and TRBJ2-1; maybe TRBD2 (5 bases). CDR1 is KGHSH, CDR2 LQKENI, per germline. Trimming pared 3 bases from V and 0 bases from J, leaving 9 bases between. This CDR3 spans 15 amino acids.

V is TRBV6-5 and J is TRBJ1-2; a possible D gene is TRBD1 (6 bases). Germline V lookup: CDR1 MNHEY, CDR2 SVGAGI. Trimming shortened V by 0 bases and J by 7 bases, and 12 bases separated the two germline ends. CDR3 length: 14 amino acids. CDR3 DNA sequence: TGTGCCAGCAGTTACTCATCGTTACAGGGTGGCTACACCTTC. Protein: CASSYSSLQGGYTF.

This sequence joins TRBV5-1 and TRBJ1-4; tentative D call: TRBD1 (5 bases). Between the trimmed V and J ends, which lost 4 bases and 5 bases, there was a span of 18 bases. Germline assignment: CDR1 SGHRS and CDR2 YFSETQ. CDR3 length: 16 residues. CDR3 residues: CASSPVLDRNNEKLFF. The CDR3 DNA sequence: TGCGCCAGCAGCCCCGTCCTAGACAGAAACAATGAAAAACTGTTTTTT.

This clone has only one observation. The genes are TRBV28 and TRBJ2-4; the D gene could be TRBD1 or TRBD2 (5 bases each). V shed 6 bases and J shed 0 bases, with 12 bases lying between them. The germline CDR1 and CDR2 sequences are MDHEN and SYDVKM. The CDR3 has 15 amino acids. CDR3: CASRNLGPAKNIQYF. The CDR3 bases are TGTGCCAGCAGGAACTTGGGACCAGCCAAAAACATTCAGTACTTC.

The chain links TRBV6-5 to TRBJ2-7; 11 bases match TRBD1. Germline V gene sequence: CDR1 MNHEY, CDR2 SVGAGI. Trimming cost V 7 bases and J 4 bases; bases outside gene matches: 6. The CDR3 runs to 14 residues. In DNA form, the CDR3 reads TGTGCCAGCATCCCGGGACAGGGGGGATACGAGCAGTACTTC. Amino acids: CASIPGQGGYEQYF.

A remark on this clone: One end of the junction does not line up with germline, which may come from a read error. For the CDR3, the DNA is TGTGCCAGCAGGGGGACTAGCGACGCCCCCAACTTC. Translating it yields CASRGTSDAPNF. The gene calls are TRBV25-1 and TRBJ2-7, with TRBD2 identical over 10 bases. The V gene's germline CDR1 is MGHDK and CDR2 SYGVNS. The CDR3 spans 12 residues.

The chain links TRBV15 to TRBJ1-4, with D possibly TRBD1 on 5 matching bases. Trimming pared 5 bases from V and 5 bases from J, leaving 21 bases between. Looked up from germline, CDR1 is LNHNV and CDR2 is YYDKDF (reference sequence). This CDR3 comprises 17 residues. The CDR3 reads CATSPGGKVFRNEKLFF. For the CDR3, the DNA is TGTGCCACCAGCCCGGGGGGGAAGGTTTTCAGAAATGAAAAACTGTTTTTT.